Below are 20 T cell receptor beta chains sequenced from a single sample in a study of T cell responses to AZD1222 COVID-19 vaccine. Produced via immunoSEQ multiplex PCR; TCRdb's table is partial and in-frame only. The sample has about 120,000 clones; around 83% are singletons. The sequencing here drew on peripheral blood, taken 28 days after the second AZD1222 dose. Receptors were obtained from an adult who received the AZD1222 COVID-19 vaccine.

This chain links TRBV3-1 (or the pseudogene TRBV3-2) with TRBJ2-3; 8 positions match TRBD1. The V and J ends lost 5 bases and 7 bases, in that order; junction bases with no gene match: 8. The CDR3 has 14 residues. Looked up from germline, CDR1 is LGHDT and CDR2 is YNNKEL (reference sequence). The CDR3: CASSVWTGSNTQYF. The CDR3 DNA is TGTGCCAGCAGCGTTTGGACAGGGTCCAATACGCAGTATTTT.

The rearrangement uses TRBV7-2 and TRBJ2-2; D call uncertain. The CDR3 is 15 amino acids. The V gene's germline CDR1 is SGHTA and CDR2 FQGNSA. V lost 1 base and J lost 3, with 9 bases in between. The CDR3 region has the DNA TGTGCCAGCAGCTTAGAGCCGACTTACACCGGGGAGCTGTTTTTT. Translating it yields CASSLEPTYTGELFF.

The V call is TRBV11-3, the J call TRBJ2-1; tentatively, D is TRBD1 (6 bases). Trimming stripped 0 bases from V and 11 bases from J, with 17 bases between. The germline V gene encodes CDR1 SGHNT and CDR2 YENEEA. The length of the CDR3 is 15 residues. CDR3 sequence reads: CASSLDRVGAGQQFF. CDR3 DNA sequence: TGTGCCAGCAGCTTAGATCGAGTGGGGGCAGGACAGCAGTTCTTC.

J is TRBJ1-1 and V is TRBV5-1; D is possibly TRBD1 (6 bases). The length of the CDR3 is 15 residues. Germline values: CDR1 SGHRS, CDR2 YFSETQ. V dropped 4 bases and J dropped 1 base, with 14 bases sitting between them. The CDR3 nucleotides read TGCGCCAGCAGCCCGTACAGGGAGAAGAACACTGAAGCTTTCTTT. Its translation is CASSPYREKNTEAFF.

J is TRBJ2-1 and V is TRBV7-2; D perhaps matches TRBD2 (6 bases). Trimming removed 5 bases from V and 7 bases from J, with 21 bases in between. Germline V gene data show CDR1 as SGHTA and CDR2 as FQGNSA. CDR3 length equals 16 residues. CDR3 region: CASSTAGGANRNEQFF. The CDR3 DNA sequence: TGTGCCAGCAGCACCGCCGGCGGGGCCAACCGAAATGAGCAGTTCTTC.

The rearrangement uses TRBV4-1 and TRBJ1-5; D perhaps matches TRBD1 (6 bases). V shed 2 bases and J shed 6 bases, with 14 bases lying between them. CDR1 and CDR2 from the germline V gene are MGHRA and YSYEKL. This CDR3 comprises 15 residues. The CDR3 loop reads CASSQNTIGGQPQHF. The DNA for the CDR3 is TGCGCCAGCAGCCAAAACACAATAGGGGGTCAGCCCCAGCATTTT.

The chain combines TRBV3-1 (or the pseudogene TRBV3-2) with TRBJ1-2; 10 bases are a match to TRBD1. With 4 bases clipped from V and 2 bases from J, the junction kept 10 bases outside the gene matches. This CDR3 has 17 residues. Per germline, CDR1 LGHDT and CDR2 YNNKEL (reference sequence). The chain's CDR3 is CASSLLSPGQGNYGYTF. CDR3 DNA: TGTGCCAGCAGCCTTCTATCGCCGGGACAGGGGAACTATGGCTACACCTTC.

J is TRBJ1-2 and V is TRBV28; possible D gene TRBD1, 5 bases. Per germline, CDR1 MDHEN and CDR2 SYDVKM. The CDR3 has 13 residues. Trimming removed 5 bases from V and 4 bases from J, with 11 bases in between. CDR3 nucleotide sequence: TGTGCCAGCAGTCCCCTCAGGGCCTATGGCTACACCTTC. It translates to CASSPLRAYGYTF.

In this sample, this clone turned up a few times. The CDR3 nucleotides are TGTGCCAGCAGCTTTACAGGGGGCGCGGGCTCTGGAAACACCATATATTTT. Translation gives CASSFTGGAGSGNTIYF. The V call is TRBV5-4, the J call TRBJ1-3; TRBD1 matches 9 bases. J lost 0 bases, V lost 2 bases, and 6 bases had no gene match. The CDR3 loop spans 17 amino acids. Germline CDR1 SGHNT, CDR2 YYREEE (reference sequence).

The chain links TRBV7-8 to TRBJ2-1; D not certain. CDR1 and CDR2 from the germline V gene are SGHVS and FQNEAQ. Trimming took off 2 bases at V and 0 bases at J, with 14 bases between the two ends. The CDR3 loop spans 17 amino acids. CDR3 nucleotides: TGTGCCAGCAGCTTAACAAGGACCCCGGACTCCTACAATGAGCAGTTCTTC. Its protein is CASSLTRTPDSYNEQFF.

The gene calls are TRBV20-1 and TRBJ2-7; 7 nucleotides line up with TRBD2. CDR1 and CDR2 from the germline V gene are DFQATT and SNEGSKA (reference sequence). J gave up 1 base and V 7 bases, and 1 base lay outside the gene matches. The CDR3 has 11 residues. CDR3 loop: CSGEGSYEQYF. CDR3 sequence (DNA): TGCAGTGGGGAGGGTTCCTACGAGCAGTACTTC.

CDR3 sequence: CASLAWSTGSDTQYF. CDR3 sequence (DNA): TGTGCCAGCTTGGCCTGGTCGACAGGGTCCGATACGCAGTATTTT. V and J are TRBV6-5 and TRBJ2-3; the match to TRBD1 covers 7 bases. The CDR3 loop spans 15 amino acids. The V gene's germline CDR1 is MNHEY and CDR2 SVGAGI. V lost 8 bases, J lost 6 bases, and 14 bases stayed unmatched.

The V and J genes are TRBV19 and TRBJ2-5, with TRBD1 as a possible D gene (5 bases). Germline CDR1 is LNHDA and CDR2 is SQIVND (reference sequence). Trimming took 3 bases from V and 0 from J, leaving 8 bases between them. The CDR3 has 14 amino acids. CDR3 bases: TGTGCCAGTAGTATCGACAGCAACCAAGAGACCCAGTACTTC. Its translation is CASSIDSNQETQYF.

The gene calls are TRBV19 and TRBJ1-2; 7 bases fit TRBD1. The V gene end was trimmed by 4 bases and the J gene end by 5 bases; junction bases not matched to a gene: 7. In germline, CDR1 is LNHDA, CDR2 SQIVND (reference sequence). The CDR3 is 14 residues long. For the CDR3, the DNA is TGTGCCAGTAGTACTAGGGACAGCTGGTATGGCTACACCTTC. Its translation is CASSTRDSWYGYTF. Combining the CDR3 with reference TRBV19 and TRBJ1-2 gives the whole variable domain DGGITQSPKYLFRKEGQNVTLSCEQNLNHDAMYWYRQDPGQGLRLIYYSQIVNDFQKGDIAEGYSVSREKKESFPLTVTSAQKNPTAFYLCASSTRDSWYGYTFGSGTRLTVV.

J is TRBJ1-1 and V is TRBV7-9; D is perhaps TRBD1 (6 bases). Trimming stripped 4 bases from V and 9 bases from J, with 12 bases between. CDR1 and CDR2 (germline): SEHNR, FQNEAQ (reference sequence). The CDR3 loop spans 12 amino acids. This CDR3 reads CASSSQGTKAFF. DNA of the CDR3: TGTGCCAGCAGCTCCCAGGGGACCAAAGCTTTCTTT.

The rearrangement uses TRBV9 and TRBJ2-2; TRBD2 aligns across 11 bases. Trimming cost V 0 bases and J 5 bases; bases outside gene matches: 6. The CDR3 runs 17 residues. Germline-derived CDR1 and CDR2 are SGDLS and YYNGEE. The CDR3 DNA reads TGTGCCAGCAGCGTAGCTAGGCTAGCGGGGGGTACCGGGGAGCTGTTTTTT. Its translation: CASSVARLAGGTGELFF.

The rearrangement joins TRBV30 to TRBJ1-6; D is unclear. CDR1 is GTSNPN, CDR2 SVGIG, per germline (reference sequence). Trimming removed 2 bases from V and 7 bases from J, with 15 bases in between. This CDR3 region has 15 residues. The CDR3 is CAWSPKDGANSPLHF. The CDR3 region has the DNA TGTGCCTGGAGTCCAAAGGACGGAGCCAATTCACCCCTCCACTTT.

The chain links TRBV7-8 to TRBJ1-2; D is ambiguous. Trimming took off 2 bases at V and 4 bases at J, with 11 bases between the two ends. Per germline, CDR1 SGHVS and CDR2 FQNEAQ. CDR3 size: 14 residues. This chain's CDR3 is CASSLRDGLYGYTF. The CDR3 DNA sequence: TGTGCCAGCAGCTTACGAGACGGCCTCTATGGCTACACCTTC.

The chain uses TRBV28 and TRBJ2-7; TRBD1 might be the D (6 bases). Germline V CDR1 and CDR2: MDHEN, SYDVKM. V was clipped by 6 bases and J by 4 bases, with 16 bases between them. This CDR3 is 14 amino acids long. The CDR3 DNA reads as TGTGCCAGCAGCGCCGGGACAACCACTTACGAGCAGTACTTC. It translates to CASSAGTTTYEQYF.

The V and J genes are TRBV2 and TRBJ1-6; tentatively, D is TRBD1 (5 bases). The ends were cut back, 6 bases at V and 0 bases at J, with 15 bases in the middle. The CDR3 consists of 17 residues. In germline, CDR1 is SNHLY, CDR2 FYNNEI. The CDR3 spells CASRGTLKLSYNSPLHF. CDR3 in DNA: TGTGCCAGCAGGGGGACGCTAAAACTCTCCTATAATTCACCCCTCCACTTT.